This entry lists 13 T cell receptor beta chains sequenced from one sample in a study of tumor and adjacent non-tumor tissue in lung cancer. Three rounds of nested PCR, following a modified ARM-PCR protocol, produced the TCRbeta library. TCRdb re-called the multiplex PCR reads with MiXCR, one entry per CDR3 protein. The data show some 100,000 distinct CDR3 sequences, more than 70% seen once. No cell sorting was done before RNA was extracted from the tissue. The specimen was lung tumor tissue. The receptors were gathered from a woman between 55 and 75 years old with non-small cell lung cancer.

To note about this clonotype: The junction departs from the called germline gene at one end, perhaps through a read error. The chain uses TRBV12-3 or TRBV12-4 and TRBJ2-2; no definite D call. CDR3 length equals 15 residues. CDR3 nucleotide sequence: TGTGCCGGCAGGCTTCCCGAGGCCCAAGGCGGGGAGCTGTTTTTT. Its protein is CAGRLPEAQGGELFF.

The sample holds many counts of this clonotype. CDR3 bases: TGCGCCAGCAGCCCCCGGGAACAGGGTGAGACCCAGTACTTC. This translates into CASSPREQGETQYF. The rearrangement uses TRBV5-1 and TRBJ2-5, with D perhaps TRBD1 (6 bases). The V end was cut by 4 bases, the J end by 5 bases, with 15 bases between. Germline-derived CDR1 and CDR2 are SGHRS and YFSETQ. CDR3 length: 14 amino acids.

As for this clonotype: A much larger clone lies one base from this, so it may be a read error. Because the CDR3 is missing its conserved closing phenylalanine or tryptophan, this is likely a read error. The genes are TRBV6-5 and TRBJ2-7; D possibly corresponds to TRBD1 (6 bases). Between the trimmed V and J ends, which lost 6 bases and 3 bases, there was a span of 12 bases. From germline, CDR1 is MNHEY and CDR2 SVGAGI. CDR3 size: 13 residues. CDR3 nucleotide sequence: TGTGCCAGCAGAGGGGGTTGGGGCTACGAGCAGTACTCC. Its protein is CASRGGWGYEQYS.

About this clonotype itself: This may come from a read error, since a much larger clone is one base off. The V and J genes are TRBV6-2 or TRBV6-3 and TRBJ2-7; D is unclear. CDR3 length: 12 residues. In germline, CDR1 is MNHEY, CDR2 SVGEGT. As DNA, the CDR3 is TGTGCCAGCAGGGAAGCGAAACACGATCAGTACTTC. Its protein product is CASREAKHDQYF.

To note about this clonotype: A single base separates this from a much larger clone, so it may be a read error. J is TRBJ1-5 and V is TRBV6-5; 7 bases fit TRBD1. J gave up 6 bases and V 2 bases, and 13 bases lay outside the gene matches. The germline V gene encodes CDR1 MNHEY and CDR2 SVGAGI. The CDR3 has 17 residues. Written as DNA, the CDR3 is TGTGCCAGCAGTTACCCCCCCCGGGACAGAAATAGTCAGCCCCAGCATTTT. It codes for CASSYPPRDRNSQPQHF.

A word on this clonotype: A read error is possible here, since a much larger clone lies one base away. This CDR3 fails to terminate in the conserved phenylalanine or tryptophan, so it likely reflects a read error. The chain carries TRBV20-1 and TRBJ2-7; no clear D gene. Germline V gene sequence: CDR1 DFQATT, CDR2 SNEGSKA (reference sequence). This CDR3 region has 14 residues. The V end was cut by 4 bases, the J end by 2 bases, with 15 bases between. The CDR3 sequence is CSAKLKYGTYEQYL. CDR3 bases: TGCAGTGCTAAGTTAAAGTACGGAACCTACGAGCAGTACTTA.

This chain uses TRBV28 with TRBJ2-1; D is uncertain. In germline, CDR1 is MDHEN, CDR2 SYDVKM. The CDR3 runs to 13 residues. The CDR3 nucleotides read TGTGTCATCAGTTTAAGCCGATACAATGAGCAGTTCTTC. Its protein is CVISLSRYNEQFF.

With regard to this clonotype: The junction shows a germline mismatch at one end, possibly a read error. V usage is TRBV11-2 and J usage is TRBJ2-7; 7 nucleotides line up with TRBD1. Germline CDR1 and CDR2: SGHAT and FQNNGV. The CDR3 has 12 residues. This CDR3 is CARSVTGYGQYF. The CDR3 region has the DNA TGTGCCAGAAGCGTGACAGGGTACGGGCAGTACTTT.

A note on this clonotype: Given a much more abundant clone one base away, this may be a read error. This sequence joins TRBV20-1 and TRBJ2-2, with no clear D. The CDR3 spans 12 residues. The V gene's germline CDR1 is DFQATT and CDR2 SNEGSKA (reference sequence). The CDR3 spells CSARVNTRELFF. In DNA form, the CDR3 reads TGCAGTGCTAGAGTAAACACCAGGGAGCTGTTTTTT.

This sequence joins TRBV5-5 and TRBJ2-7; D is possibly TRBD1 or TRBD2 (5 bases each). Trimming left V 4 bases short and J 5 bases short, with 13 bases between. CDR3 length: 13 amino acids. From germline, CDR1 is SGHKS and CDR2 YYEKEE (reference sequence). CDR3 in amino acids: CASSRDLGNEQYF. In DNA form, the CDR3 reads TGTGCCAGCAGCCGGGACCTAGGGAACGAGCAGTACTTC.

This clonotype was recorded at least ten times. J is TRBJ2-1 and V is TRBV6-1, with 9 bases matching TRBD2. Germline V gene data show CDR1 as MNHNS and CDR2 as SASEGT. The CDR3 has 14 residues. J gave up 3 bases and V 7 bases, and 4 bases lay outside the gene matches. CDR3 region: CASTPSGDYNEQFF. CDR3 nucleotide sequence: TGTGCCAGCACGCCTAGCGGGGACTACAATGAGCAGTTCTTC.

DNA for the CDR3: TGTGCCAGCAGTGGCCTTGGGCCTAGCGGGGGGGTTTACGAGCAGTACTTC. Its translation is CASSGLGPSGGVYEQYF. The rearrangement uses TRBV6-5 and TRBJ2-7; 12 bases map to TRBD2. Germline loops: CDR1 MNHEY, CDR2 SVGAGI. This CDR3 spans 17 amino acids. Unmatched junction bases numbered 12, after V lost 5 bases and J lost 4 bases.

A note on this clonotype: One junction end disagrees with the germline gene, perhaps due to a read error. This chain uses TRBV12-3 or TRBV12-4 with TRBJ2-7; D may match TRBD1 or TRBD2 (6 bases each). The CDR3 is made up of 13 amino acids. The CDR3 here is CASHEGGSYEQYF. CDR3 nucleotide sequence: TGTGCCAGCCATGAGGGGGGATCCTATGAGCAGTATTTC.